A selection of T cell receptor beta chains follows, all from one sample in a study of radiation and T cells in renal cell carcinoma. The data were produced by immunoSEQ multiplex PCR, yet TCRdb's version contains in-frame clones alone and is incomplete. The sample holds around 8,600 clones; about two thirds are singletons and the top ten take about 40%. The sample consisted of tumor tissue, taken from a patient whose treatment was nephrectomy without radiotherapy. These receptors were obtained from a woman aged 65 to 85 with renal cell carcinoma. CDR3s include the opening cysteine and the closing phenylalanine or tryptophan. A D gene is named only where the DNA matches it firmly. The size entry is marked missing in some rows and otherwise reads once, few, many or a size class.

.	TRBJ1-5	few	TRBV6-1	CASSEVGGSNQPQHF	TGTGCCAGCAGTGAAGTGGGCGGCAGCAATCAGCCCCAGCATTTT
.	TRBJ2-1	once	TRBV9	CASSADRGYLDEQFF	TGTGCCAGCAGCGCGGATAGGGGCTACCTCGATGAGCAGTTCTTC
.	TRBJ1-6	.	TRBV6-6	CASSYGGLNSPLHF	TGTGCCAGCAGTTACGGAGGGTTGAATTCACCCCTCCACTTT
.	TRBJ1-1	few	TRBV18	CASSKGGNTEAFF	TGTGCCAGCTCCAAGGGGGGAAACACTGAAGCTTTCTTT
TRBD1	TRBJ2-2	large	TRBV27	CASSSGQYSWELFF	TGTGCCAGCAGTTCGGGACAGTACTCCTGGGAGCTGTTTTTT
TRBD2	TRBJ2-5	.	TRBV7-3	CASSVSGGAAETQYF	TGTGCCAGCAGCGTGAGCGGGGGCGCCGCAGAGACCCAGTACTTC
.	TRBJ2-1	.	TRBV2	CASSPRGLPGNEQFF	TGTGCCAGCAGTCCCCGAGGCCTCCCGGGCAATGAGCAGTTCTTC
.	TRBJ1-1	.	TRBV30	CAWSVQSTTEAFF	TGTGCCTGGAGTGTACAGTCGACGACTGAAGCTTTCTTT
.	TRBJ1-1	few	TRBV4-3	CASSQYWRNTEAFF	TGCGCCAGCAGCCAATACTGGAGGAACACTGAAGCTTTCTTT
.	TRBJ1-4	.	TRBV7-9	CASSPGTKFNEKLFF	TGTGCCAGCAGCCCAGGGACGAAGTTCAATGAAAAACTGTTTTTT
.	TRBJ2-6	.	TRBV30	CAWSVPGANVLTF	TGTGCCTGGAGTGTCCCTGGGGCCAACGTCCTGACTTTC
.	TRBJ1-4	.	TRBV6-1	CASSEQGTLNEKLFF	TGTGCCAGCAGTGAACAGGGGACGCTTAATGAAAAACTGTTTTTT
.	TRBJ2-5	.	TRBV18	CASSPLSGETQYF	TGTGCCAGCTCGCCCCTTAGTGGGGAGACCCAGTACTTC
.	TRBJ2-1	once	TRBV30	CAWSAGMVGEQFF	TGTGCCTGGAGTGCAGGGATGGTGGGTGAGCAGTTCTTC
.	TRBJ1-1	few	TRBV7-9	CASSFGDGTEAFF	TGTGCCAGCAGCTTTGGGGATGGCACTGAAGCTTTCTTT
TRBD1	TRBJ1-1	few	TRBV18	CASSPLPGQGNTEAFF	TGTGCCAGCTCACCACTCCCGGGACAGGGGAACACTGAAGCTTTCTTT
.	TRBJ2-1	once	TRBV29-1	CSVPGTLYNEQFF	TGCAGCGTTCCGGGGACTCTTTACAATGAGCAGTTCTTC
.	TRBJ1-5	.	TRBV7-4	CASSLAQGRFWVGYGSNQPQHF	TGTGCCAGCAGCTTAGCGCAGGGCCGTTTCTGGGTTGGTTATGGAAGCAATCAGCCCCAGCATTTT
TRBD1	TRBJ2-2	once	TRBV5-1	CASSLLTGGSGELFF	TGCGCCAGCAGCCTATTGACAGGGGGCTCCGGGGAGCTGTTTTTT
.	TRBJ1-1	.	TRBV19	CASSSRGGRTEAFF	TGTGCCAGTAGTTCCCGGGGAGGTAGGACTGAAGCTTTCTTT
TRBD2	TRBJ2-2	.	TRBV7-6	CASSLTSAANTGELFF	TGTGCCAGCAGCCTAACTAGCGCCGCGAACACCGGGGAGCTGTTTTTT
TRBD1	TRBJ2-7	once	TRBV2	CASSEGGQGGKEQYF	TGTGCCAGCAGTGAAGGGGGACAGGGGGGAAAGGAGCAGTACTTC
.	TRBJ1-3	few	TRBV5-1	CASSYGFQAGTGNTIYF	TGCGCCAGCAGCTATGGCTTCCAGGCGGGAACTGGAAACACCATATATTTT
.	TRBJ1-1	.	TRBV10-2	CASSGDSTAFF	TGCGCCAGCAGTGGTGACAGTACAGCTTTCTTT
TRBD1	TRBJ2-2	.	TRBV10-2	CASSEKTGGGGELFF	TGCGCCAGCAGTGAGAAAACAGGGGGCGGCGGGGAGCTGTTTTTT
TRBD2	TRBJ2-5	.	TRBV9	CASSAAAGWKETQYF	TGTGCCAGCAGCGCTGCAGCGGGGTGGAAAGAGACCCAGTACTTC
.	TRBJ1-6	.	TRBV11-2	CASSLGGVGNSPLHF	TGTGCCAGCAGCTTAGGAGGGGTGGGTAATTCACCCCTCCACTTT
.	TRBJ2-1	.	TRBV6-5	CASGQNEQFF	TGTGCCAGTGGACAAAATGAGCAGTTCTTC
TRBD2	TRBJ2-3	.	TRBV5-1	CASSLVPPSGGGTDTQYF	TGCGCCAGCAGCTTGGTTCCCCCTAGCGGGGGTGGCACAGATACGCAGTATTTT
TRBD1	TRBJ1-6	.	TRBV7-2	CASSLVGQASNSPLHF	TGTGCCAGCAGCTTAGTGGGACAGGCCTCCAATTCACCCCTCCACTTT
TRBD1	TRBJ2-5	.	TRBV12-5	CASGLTGQGQTQYF	TGTGCTAGTGGCTTAACCGGACAGGGACAGACCCAGTACTTC
.	TRBJ1-2	.	TRBV25-1	CASSDGGHEGYTF	TGTGCCAGCAGTGACGGGGGCCATGAAGGCTACACCTTC
.	TRBJ2-7	few	TRBV18	CASSPPGAHEQYF	TGTGCCAGCTCACCACCGGGGGCCCACGAGCAGTACTTC
.	TRBJ1-5	.	TRBV6-1	CASRTKINQPQHF	TGTGCCAGCAGGACGAAGATCAATCAGCCCCAGCATTTT
TRBD2	TRBJ2-2	.	TRBV7-3	CASSLQQGGRSGELFF	TGTGCCAGCAGCTTACAGCAGGGAGGGAGGTCCGGGGAGCTGTTTTTT
TRBD2	TRBJ2-5	.	TRBV7-9	CASSTILAGSGETQYF	TGTGCCAGCAGCACCATTCTAGCGGGCAGCGGGGAGACCCAGTACTTC
.	TRBJ1-1	.	TRBV29-1	CSAQTTSPGVAFF	TGCAGCGCTCAAACGACGTCCCCAGGGGTAGCTTTCTTT
.	TRBJ1-1	few	TRBV6-5	CATGRGTEAFF	TGTGCCACAGGGCGGGGCACTGAAGCTTTCTTT
.	TRBJ2-3	.	TRBV19	CASSMWTSYSTDTQYF	TGTGCCAGTAGTATGTGGACATCATATAGCACAGATACGCAGTATTTT
.	TRBJ1-2	.	TRBV21-1	CASSSLGVRQGPNYGYTF	TGTGCCAGCAGCTCCTTGGGGGTAAGACAGGGCCCTAACTATGGCTACACCTTC
TRBD1	TRBJ2-7	few	TRBV2	CASSGTGGEQYF	TGTGCCAGCAGTGGGACAGGGGGCGAGCAGTACTTC
.	TRBJ1-1	few	TRBV27	CASSLIGEGAFF	TGTGCCAGCAGTTTAATCGGGGAGGGAGCTTTCTTT
.	TRBJ1-5	few	TRBV10-2	CASSFGLAQPQHF	TGCGCCAGCAGTTTCGGGTTGGCTCAGCCCCAGCATTTT
TRBD1	TRBJ2-1	.	TRBV30	CAWSVEQGPSYNEQFF	TGTGCCTGGAGTGTAGAACAGGGGCCCTCCTACAATGAGCAGTTCTTC
.	TRBJ2-5	.	TRBV7-2	CASSLGSPNPGETQYF	TGTGCCAGCAGCTTAGGATCCCCGAATCCGGGGGAGACCCAGTACTTC
TRBD1	TRBJ1-2	.	TRBV14	CASSQVTGTYGYTF	TGTGCCAGCAGCCAAGTGACAGGGACCTATGGCTACACCTTC
TRBD2	TRBJ2-1	.	TRBV6-6	CASSPAGGGANEQFF	TGTGCCAGCAGCCCGGCGGGCGGGGGGGCCAATGAGCAGTTCTTC
TRBD2	TRBJ2-7	.	TRBV6-1	CASSVGLAGYEQYF	TGTGCCAGCAGTGTGGGACTAGCGGGCTACGAGCAGTACTTC
TRBD1	TRBJ1-2	.	TRBV30	CAWSETGYGYTF	TGTGCCTGGAGTGAGACAGGGTACGGCTACACCTTC
.	TRBJ2-2	.	TRBV25-1	CASSESGSGEELFF	TGTGCCAGCAGTGAATCAGGCAGTGGTGAGGAGCTGTTTTTT
TRBD1	TRBJ1-2	few	TRBV2	CARRTGEGYTF	TGTGCCAGACGGACAGGGGAGGGCTACACCTTC
.	TRBJ2-6	.	TRBV9	CASSVGNGPGANVLTF	TGTGCCAGCAGCGTAGGAAACGGACCTGGGGCCAACGTCCTGACTTTC
.	TRBJ2-1	.	TRBV4-3	CASSSILDTYNEQFF	TGCGCCAGCAGCTCTATTTTAGACACCTACAATGAGCAGTTCTTC
.	TRBJ1-2	few	TRBV28	CASRQGLANYGYTF	TGTGCCAGCAGACAGGGTTTAGCTAACTATGGCTACACCTTC
TRBD1	TRBJ1-4	.	TRBV4-1	CASSQAGGGEKLFF	TGCGCCAGCAGCCAAGCAGGGGGCGGTGAAAAACTGTTTTTT